This TCR beta chain was profiled in a study of spatial heterogeneity in lung cancer. The overall study: Each time, sequencing found more beta-chain sequences than alpha-chain sequences.

The V end lost 7 bases, the J end lost 2 bases, and 14 bases lay between the germline ends. Germline V gene data show CDR1 as DFQATT and CDR2 as SNEGSKA (reference sequence). The CDR3 totals 13 residues. Time point described: sample taken at primary tumor resection. Donors were around 70 untreated early-stage non-small cell lung cancer patients. Sequencing was performed on whole RNA extracted from tumor and nontumor lung tissue, or from frozen PBMC, and the material was left unsorted. Every TCR cDNA molecule bore its own unique molecular identifier. TCRdb redid the calling of the 5' RACE reads with MiXCR, one entry per CDR3 protein. The profile covers 35,000 to 45,000 distinct CDR3 sequences, with approximately 6.8% appearing a single time and around 30% taken by the ten largest.

The rearrangement links TRBV20-1 to TRBJ1-2; possibly TRBD1 for D (6 bases). The sample consisted of PBMCs, taken at surgery. This TCR was sampled from a female donor with early-stage non-small cell lung cancer. The CDR3 sequence is CSEQGRTNYGYTF. The CDR3 bases are TGCAGTGAACAGGGAAGAACGAACTATGGCTACACCTTC.